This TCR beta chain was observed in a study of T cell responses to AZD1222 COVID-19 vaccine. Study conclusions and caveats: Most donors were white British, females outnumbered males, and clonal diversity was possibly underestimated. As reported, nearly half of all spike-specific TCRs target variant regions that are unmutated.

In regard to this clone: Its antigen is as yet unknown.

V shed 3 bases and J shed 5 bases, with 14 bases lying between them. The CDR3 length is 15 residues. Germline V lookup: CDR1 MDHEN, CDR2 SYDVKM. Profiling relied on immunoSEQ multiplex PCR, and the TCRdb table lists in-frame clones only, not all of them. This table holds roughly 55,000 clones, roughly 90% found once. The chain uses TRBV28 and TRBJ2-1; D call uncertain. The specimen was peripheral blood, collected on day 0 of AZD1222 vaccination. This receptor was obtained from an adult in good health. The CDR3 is CASSFGVGPNNEQFF. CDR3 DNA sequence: TGTGCCAGCAGTTTCGGTGTCGGGCCAAACAATGAGCAGTTCTTC.